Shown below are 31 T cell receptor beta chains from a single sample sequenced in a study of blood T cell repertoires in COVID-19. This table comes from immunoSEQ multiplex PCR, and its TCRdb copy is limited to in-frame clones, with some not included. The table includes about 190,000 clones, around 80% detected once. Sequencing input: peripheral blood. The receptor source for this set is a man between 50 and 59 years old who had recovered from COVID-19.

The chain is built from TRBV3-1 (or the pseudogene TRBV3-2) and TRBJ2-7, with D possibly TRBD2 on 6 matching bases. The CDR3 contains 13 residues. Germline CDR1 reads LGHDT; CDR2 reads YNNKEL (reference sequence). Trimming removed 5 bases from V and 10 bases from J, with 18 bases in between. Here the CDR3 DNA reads TGTGCCAGCAGCGAAAACCCTCCGGGGGTACAGTACTTC. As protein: CASSENPPGVQYF.

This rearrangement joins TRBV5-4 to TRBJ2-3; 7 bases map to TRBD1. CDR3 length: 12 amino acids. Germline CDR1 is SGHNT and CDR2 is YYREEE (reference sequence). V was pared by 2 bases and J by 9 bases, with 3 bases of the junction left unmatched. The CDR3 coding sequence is TGTGCCAGCAGCTTTGACAGGGAAACGCAGTATTTT. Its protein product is CASSFDRETQYF.

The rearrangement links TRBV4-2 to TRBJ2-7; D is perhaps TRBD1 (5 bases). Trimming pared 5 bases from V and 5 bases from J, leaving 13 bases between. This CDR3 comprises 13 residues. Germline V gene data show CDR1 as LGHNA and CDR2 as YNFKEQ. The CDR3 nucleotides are TGTGCCAGCAGCTACGTTCAGGGCCACGAGCAGTACTTC. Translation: CASSYVQGHEQYF.

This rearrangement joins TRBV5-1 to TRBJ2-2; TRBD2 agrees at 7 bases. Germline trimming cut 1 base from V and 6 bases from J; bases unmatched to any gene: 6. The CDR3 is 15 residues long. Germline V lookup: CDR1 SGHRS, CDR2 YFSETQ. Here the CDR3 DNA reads TGCGCCAGCAGCTTGATTGGACTAGGACCCGGGGAGCTGTTTTTT. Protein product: CASSLIGLGPGELFF. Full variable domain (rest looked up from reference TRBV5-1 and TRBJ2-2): KAGVTQTPRYLIKTRGQQVTLSCSPISGHRSVSWYQQTPGQGLQFLFEYFSETQRNKGNFPGRFSGRQFSNSRSEMNVSTLELGDSALYLCASSLIGLGPGELFFGEGSRLTVL.

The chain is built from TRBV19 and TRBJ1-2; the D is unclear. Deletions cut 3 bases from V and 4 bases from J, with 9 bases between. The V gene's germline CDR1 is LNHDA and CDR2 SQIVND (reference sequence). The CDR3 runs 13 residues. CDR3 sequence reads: CASSMGRIYGYTF. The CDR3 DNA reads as TGTGCCAGTAGTATGGGCAGGATCTATGGCTACACCTTC.

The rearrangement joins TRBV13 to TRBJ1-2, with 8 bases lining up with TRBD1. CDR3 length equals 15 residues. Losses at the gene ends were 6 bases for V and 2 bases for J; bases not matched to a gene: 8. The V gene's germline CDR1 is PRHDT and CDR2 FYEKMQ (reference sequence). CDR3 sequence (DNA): TGTGCCAGCAGATTAAGCCCAGGGGGCAACTATGGCTACACCTTC. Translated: CASRLSPGGNYGYTF.

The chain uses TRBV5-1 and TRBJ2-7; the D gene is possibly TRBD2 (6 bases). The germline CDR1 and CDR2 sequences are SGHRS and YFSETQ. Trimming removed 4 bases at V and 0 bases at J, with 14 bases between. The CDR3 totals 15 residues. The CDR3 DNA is TGCGCCAGCAGCCCTGACCAGACTAGCTCCTACGAGCAGTACTTC. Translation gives CASSPDQTSSYEQYF. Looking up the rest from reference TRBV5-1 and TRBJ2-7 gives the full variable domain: KAGVTQTPRYLIKTRGQQVTLSCSPISGHRSVSWYQQTPGQGLQFLFEYFSETQRNKGNFPGRFSGRQFSNSRSEMNVSTLELGDSALYLCASSPDQTSSYEQYFGPGTRLTVT.

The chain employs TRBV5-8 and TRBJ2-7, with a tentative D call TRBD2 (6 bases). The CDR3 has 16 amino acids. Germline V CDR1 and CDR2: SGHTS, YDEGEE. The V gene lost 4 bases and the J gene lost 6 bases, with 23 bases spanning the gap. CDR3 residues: CASSPSVGGLLTEQYF. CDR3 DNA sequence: TGTGCCAGCAGCCCGAGTGTGGGGGGACTTTTAACCGAGCAGTACTTC.

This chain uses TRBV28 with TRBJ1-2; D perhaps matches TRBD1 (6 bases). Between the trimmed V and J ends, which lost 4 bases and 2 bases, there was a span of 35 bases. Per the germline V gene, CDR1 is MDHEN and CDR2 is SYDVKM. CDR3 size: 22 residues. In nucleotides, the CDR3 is TGTGCCAGCAGTTCGCCGGGGCGGGGGGCCTTTTCGAGCCTTACTATGAACTATGGCTACACCTTC. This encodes CASSSPGRGAFSSLTMNYGYTF.

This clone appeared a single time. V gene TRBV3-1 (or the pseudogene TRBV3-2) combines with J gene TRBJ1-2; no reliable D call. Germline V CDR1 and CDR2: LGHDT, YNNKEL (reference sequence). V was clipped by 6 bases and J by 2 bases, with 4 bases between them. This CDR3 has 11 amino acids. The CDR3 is CASRQNYGYTF. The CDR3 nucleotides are TGTGCCAGCAGACAGAACTATGGCTACACCTTC.

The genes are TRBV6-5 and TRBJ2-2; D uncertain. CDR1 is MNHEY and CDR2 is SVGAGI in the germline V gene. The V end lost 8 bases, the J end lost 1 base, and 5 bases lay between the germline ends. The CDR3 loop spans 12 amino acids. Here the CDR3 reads CASVVNTGELFF. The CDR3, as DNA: TGTGCCAGCGTCGTGAACACCGGGGAGCTGTTTTTT.

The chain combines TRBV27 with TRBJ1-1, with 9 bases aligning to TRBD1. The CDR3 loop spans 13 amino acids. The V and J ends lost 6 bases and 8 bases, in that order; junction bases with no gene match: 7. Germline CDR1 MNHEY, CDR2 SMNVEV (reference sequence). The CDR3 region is CASRTRQGGEAFF. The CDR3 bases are TGTGCCAGCAGGACCCGACAGGGGGGCGAAGCTTTCTTT.

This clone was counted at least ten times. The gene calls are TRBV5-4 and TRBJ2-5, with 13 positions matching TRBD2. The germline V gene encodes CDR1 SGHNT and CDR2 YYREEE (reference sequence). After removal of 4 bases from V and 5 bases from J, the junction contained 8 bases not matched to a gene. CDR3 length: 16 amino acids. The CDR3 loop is CASSPATSGRRETQYF. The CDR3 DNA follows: TGTGCCAGCAGCCCGGCGACTAGCGGGAGGAGGGAGACCCAGTACTTC. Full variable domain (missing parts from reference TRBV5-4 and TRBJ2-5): ETGVTQSPTHLIKTRGQQVTLRCSSQSGHNTVSWYQQALGQGPQFIFQYYREEENGRGNFPPRFSGLQFPNYSSELNVNALELDDSALYLCASSPATSGRRETQYFGPGTRLLVL.

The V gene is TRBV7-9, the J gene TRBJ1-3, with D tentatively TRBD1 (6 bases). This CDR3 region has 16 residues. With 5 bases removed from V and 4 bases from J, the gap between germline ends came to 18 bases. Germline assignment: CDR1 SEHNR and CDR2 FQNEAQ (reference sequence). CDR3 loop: CASSAVRGRLGNTIYF. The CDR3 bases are TGTGCCAGCAGCGCCGTCAGGGGACGCCTCGGAAACACCATATATTTT. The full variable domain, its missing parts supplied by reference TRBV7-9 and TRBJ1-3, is DTGVSQNPRHKITKRGQNVTFRCDPISEHNRLYWYRQTLGQGPEFLTYFQNEAQLEKSRLLSDRFSAERPKGSFSTLEIQRTEQGDSAMYLCASSAVRGRLGNTIYFGEGSWLTVV.

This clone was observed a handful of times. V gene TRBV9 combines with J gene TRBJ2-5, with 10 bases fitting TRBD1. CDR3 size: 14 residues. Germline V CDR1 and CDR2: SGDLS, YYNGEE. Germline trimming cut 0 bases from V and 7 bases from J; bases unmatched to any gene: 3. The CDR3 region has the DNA TGTGCCAGCAGCGTAGGCCGACAGGGGGCGACCCAGTACTTC. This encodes CASSVGRQGATQYF.

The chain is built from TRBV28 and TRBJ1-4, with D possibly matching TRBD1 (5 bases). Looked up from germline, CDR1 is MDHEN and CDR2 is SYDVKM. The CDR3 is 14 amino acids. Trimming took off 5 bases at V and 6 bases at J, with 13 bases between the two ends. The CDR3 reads CASSGGVGDEKLFF. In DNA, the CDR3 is TGTGCCAGCAGTGGAGGGGTTGGGGATGAAAAACTGTTTTTT.

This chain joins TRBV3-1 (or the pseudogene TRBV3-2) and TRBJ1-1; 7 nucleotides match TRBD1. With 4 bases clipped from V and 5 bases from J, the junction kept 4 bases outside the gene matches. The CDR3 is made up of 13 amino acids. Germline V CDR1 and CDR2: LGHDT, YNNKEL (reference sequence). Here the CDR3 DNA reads TGTGCCAGCAGCCGAGGGGGCTTAACTGAAGCTTTCTTT. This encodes CASSRGGLTEAFF.

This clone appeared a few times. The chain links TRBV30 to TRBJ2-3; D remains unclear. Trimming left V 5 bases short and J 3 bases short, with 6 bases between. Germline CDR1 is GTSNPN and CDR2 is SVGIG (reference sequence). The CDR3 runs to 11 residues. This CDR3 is CAWAHTDTQYF. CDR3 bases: TGTGCCTGGGCACATACAGATACGCAGTATTTT.

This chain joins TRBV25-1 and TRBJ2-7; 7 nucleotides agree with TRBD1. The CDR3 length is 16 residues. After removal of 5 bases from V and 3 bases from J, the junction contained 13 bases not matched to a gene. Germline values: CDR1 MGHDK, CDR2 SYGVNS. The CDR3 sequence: CASSRVRGGKLYEQYF. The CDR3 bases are TGTGCCAGCAGTCGAGTCAGAGGGGGCAAGCTCTACGAGCAGTACTTC.

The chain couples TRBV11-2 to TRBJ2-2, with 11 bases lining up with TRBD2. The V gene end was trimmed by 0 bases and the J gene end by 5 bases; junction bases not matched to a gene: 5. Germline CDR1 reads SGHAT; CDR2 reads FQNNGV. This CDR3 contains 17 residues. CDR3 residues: CASSLDLAGGYTGELFF. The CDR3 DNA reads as TGTGCCAGCAGCTTAGATTTAGCGGGAGGGTATACCGGGGAGCTGTTTTTT.

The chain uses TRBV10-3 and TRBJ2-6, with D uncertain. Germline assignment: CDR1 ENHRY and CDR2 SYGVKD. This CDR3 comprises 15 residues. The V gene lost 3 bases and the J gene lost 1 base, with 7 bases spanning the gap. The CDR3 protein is CAISDPSSGANVLTF. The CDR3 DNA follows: TGTGCCATCAGTGATCCTTCTTCTGGGGCCAACGTCCTGACTTTC.

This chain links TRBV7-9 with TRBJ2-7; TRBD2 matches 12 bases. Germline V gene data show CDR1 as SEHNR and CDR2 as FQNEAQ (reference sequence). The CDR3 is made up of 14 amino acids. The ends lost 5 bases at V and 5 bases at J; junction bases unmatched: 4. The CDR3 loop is CASSVTSGSNEQYF. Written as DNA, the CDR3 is TGTGCCAGCAGCGTGACTAGCGGGAGTAACGAGCAGTACTTC.

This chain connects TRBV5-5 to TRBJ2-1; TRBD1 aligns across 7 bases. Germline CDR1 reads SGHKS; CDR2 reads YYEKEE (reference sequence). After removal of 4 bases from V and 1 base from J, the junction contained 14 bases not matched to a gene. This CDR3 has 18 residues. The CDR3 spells CASSTEEQGIVSYNEQFF. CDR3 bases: TGTGCCAGCAGCACCGAAGAACAGGGGATTGTTTCCTACAATGAGCAGTTCTTC. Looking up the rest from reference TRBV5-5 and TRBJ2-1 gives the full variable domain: DAGVTQSPTHLIKTRGQQVTLRCSPISGHKSVSWYQQVLGQGPQFIFQYYEKEERGRGNFPDRFSARQFPNYSSELNVNALLLGDSALYLCASSTEEQGIVSYNEQFFGPGTRLTVL.

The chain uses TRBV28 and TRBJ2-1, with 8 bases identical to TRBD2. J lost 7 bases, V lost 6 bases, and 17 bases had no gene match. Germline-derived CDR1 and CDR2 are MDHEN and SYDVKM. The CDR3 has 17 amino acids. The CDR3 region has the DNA TGTGCCAGCAGGCAGACCGGAGCGGGAGACGCCTGGAATGAGCAGTTCTTC. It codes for CASRQTGAGDAWNEQFF.

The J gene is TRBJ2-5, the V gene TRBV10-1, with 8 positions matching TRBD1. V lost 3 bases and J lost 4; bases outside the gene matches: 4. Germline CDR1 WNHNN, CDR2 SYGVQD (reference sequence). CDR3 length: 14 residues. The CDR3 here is CASSDLGQGETQYF. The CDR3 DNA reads TGCGCCAGCAGTGATCTTGGACAGGGAGAGACCCAGTACTTC.

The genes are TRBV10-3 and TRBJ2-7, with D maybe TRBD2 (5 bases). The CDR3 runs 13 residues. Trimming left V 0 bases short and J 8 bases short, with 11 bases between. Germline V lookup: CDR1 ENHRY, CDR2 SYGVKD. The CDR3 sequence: CAISESAEIKQYF. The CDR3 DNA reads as TGTGCCATCAGTGAGTCAGCGGAGATTAAGCAGTACTTC.

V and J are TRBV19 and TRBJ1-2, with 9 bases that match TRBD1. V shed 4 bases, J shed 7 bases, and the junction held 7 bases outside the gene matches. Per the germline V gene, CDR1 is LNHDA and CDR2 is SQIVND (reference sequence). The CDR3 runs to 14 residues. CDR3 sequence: CASSNQGQGLGYTF. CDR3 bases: TGTGCCAGTAGTAACCAAGGACAGGGGCTTGGCTACACCTTC.

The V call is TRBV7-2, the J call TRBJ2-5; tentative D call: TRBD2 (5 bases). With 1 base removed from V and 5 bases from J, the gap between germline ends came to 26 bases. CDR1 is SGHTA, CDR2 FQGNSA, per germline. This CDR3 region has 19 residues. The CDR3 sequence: CASSLGLSPLASLGETQYF. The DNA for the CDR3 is TGTGCCAGCAGCTTAGGCCTATCACCCTTAGCTAGCCTTGGGGAGACCCAGTACTTC.

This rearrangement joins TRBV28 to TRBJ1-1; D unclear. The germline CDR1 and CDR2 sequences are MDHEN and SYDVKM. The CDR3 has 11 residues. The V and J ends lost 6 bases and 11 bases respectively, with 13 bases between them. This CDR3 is CASRGAAGAFF. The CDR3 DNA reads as TGTGCCAGCAGGGGAGCTGCTGGCGCTTTCTTT.

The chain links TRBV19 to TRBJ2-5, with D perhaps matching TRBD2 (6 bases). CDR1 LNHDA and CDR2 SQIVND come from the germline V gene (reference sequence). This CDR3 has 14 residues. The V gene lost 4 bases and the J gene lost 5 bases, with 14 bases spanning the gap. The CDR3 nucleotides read TGTGCCAGTAGTACTAGCGCCGCCCGGGAGACCCAGTACTTC. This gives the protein CASSTSAARETQYF.

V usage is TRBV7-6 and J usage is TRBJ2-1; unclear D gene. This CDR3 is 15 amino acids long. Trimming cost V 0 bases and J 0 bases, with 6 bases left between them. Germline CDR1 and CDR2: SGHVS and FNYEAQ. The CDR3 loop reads CASSLAVDSYNEQFF. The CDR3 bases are TGTGCCAGCAGCTTAGCCGTAGACTCCTACAATGAGCAGTTCTTC.